Included here is one T cell receptor beta chain sequence, with context. Its target is unknown. The data are from a study of shared clonotypes between healthy human individuals. The V end lost 4 bases, the J end lost 6 bases, and 13 bases lay between the germline ends. The V gene's germline CDR1 is MDHEN and CDR2 SYDVKM. This CDR3 has 14 residues. Naive CD4+ cells were CD45RA-selected; the remaining cells were memory. TCRdb's table, derived via immunoSEQ multiplex PCR, lists solely in-frame clones and lacks some. The sample consists of 1 million to 1.3 million clones, 75% to 85% of them appearing once. General study points: Investigators expected sequencing depth to affect clonotype sharing among donors.

This TCR was sampled from a man younger than 30 in good health. Some clones in this sample may be carry-over from other donors' samples. The sample comprised memory CD4+ T cells from PBMCs. As to subset: CD45RA-negative fraction. The gene calls are TRBV28 and TRBJ1-5; D uncertain. The CDR3 sequence: CASSSGQILQPQHF. The CDR3 coding sequence is TGTGCCAGCAGTTCGGGCCAAATCCTTCAGCCCCAGCATTTT.